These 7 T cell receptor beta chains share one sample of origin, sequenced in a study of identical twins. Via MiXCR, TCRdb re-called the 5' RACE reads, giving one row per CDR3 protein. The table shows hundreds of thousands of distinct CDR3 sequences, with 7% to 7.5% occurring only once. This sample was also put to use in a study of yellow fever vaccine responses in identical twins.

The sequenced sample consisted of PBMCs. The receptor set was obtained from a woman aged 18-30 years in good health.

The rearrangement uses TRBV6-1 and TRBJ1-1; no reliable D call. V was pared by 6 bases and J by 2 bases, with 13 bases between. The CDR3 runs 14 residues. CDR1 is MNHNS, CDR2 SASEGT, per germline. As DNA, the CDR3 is TGTGCCAGCAGCCCCGGCTCTCTCAACACTGAAGCTTTCTTT. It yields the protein CASSPGSLNTEAFF.

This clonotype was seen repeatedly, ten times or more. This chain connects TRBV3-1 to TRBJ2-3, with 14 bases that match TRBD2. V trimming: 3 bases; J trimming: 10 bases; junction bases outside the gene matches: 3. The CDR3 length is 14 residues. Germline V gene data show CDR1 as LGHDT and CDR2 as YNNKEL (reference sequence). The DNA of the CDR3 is TGTGCCAGCAGCCACGGGACTAGCGGGAGTGCGCAGTATTTT. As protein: CASSHGTSGSAQYF.

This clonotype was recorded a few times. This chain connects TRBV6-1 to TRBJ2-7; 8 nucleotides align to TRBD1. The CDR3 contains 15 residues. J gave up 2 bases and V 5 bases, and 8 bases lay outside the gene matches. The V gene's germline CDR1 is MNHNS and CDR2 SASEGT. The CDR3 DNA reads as TGTGCCAGCAGTACGCTCACAGGGGGGCCCTACGAGCAGTACTTC. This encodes CASSTLTGGPYEQYF.

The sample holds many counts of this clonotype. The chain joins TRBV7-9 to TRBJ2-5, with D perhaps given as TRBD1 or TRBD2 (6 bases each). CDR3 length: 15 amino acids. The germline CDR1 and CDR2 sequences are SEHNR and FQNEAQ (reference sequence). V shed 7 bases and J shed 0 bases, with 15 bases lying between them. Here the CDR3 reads CASTRGPLNQETQYF. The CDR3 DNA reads TGTGCCAGCACCCGGGGGCCTTTAAACCAAGAGACCCAGTACTTC.

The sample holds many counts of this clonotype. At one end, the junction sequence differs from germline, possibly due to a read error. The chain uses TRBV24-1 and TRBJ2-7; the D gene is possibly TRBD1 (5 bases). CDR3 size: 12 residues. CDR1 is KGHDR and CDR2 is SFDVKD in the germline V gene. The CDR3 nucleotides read TGTGCCACCAGTGATGGGGCCCTACCCCCGCATTTC. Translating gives CATSDGALPPHF.

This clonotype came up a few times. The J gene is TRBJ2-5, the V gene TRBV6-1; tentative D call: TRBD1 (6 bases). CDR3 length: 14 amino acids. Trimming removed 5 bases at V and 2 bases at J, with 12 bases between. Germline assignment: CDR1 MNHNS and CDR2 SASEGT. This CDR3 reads CASSPWTAQETQYF. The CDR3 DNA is TGTGCCAGCAGTCCGTGGACAGCACAAGAGACCCAGTACTTC.

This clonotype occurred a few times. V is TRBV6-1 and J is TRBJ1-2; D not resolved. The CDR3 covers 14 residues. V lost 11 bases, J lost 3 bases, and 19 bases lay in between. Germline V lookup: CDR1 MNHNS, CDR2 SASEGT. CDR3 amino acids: CARDTRGDDYGYTF. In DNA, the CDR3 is TGTGCCCGCGACACCCGCGGGGATGACTATGGCTACACCTTC.